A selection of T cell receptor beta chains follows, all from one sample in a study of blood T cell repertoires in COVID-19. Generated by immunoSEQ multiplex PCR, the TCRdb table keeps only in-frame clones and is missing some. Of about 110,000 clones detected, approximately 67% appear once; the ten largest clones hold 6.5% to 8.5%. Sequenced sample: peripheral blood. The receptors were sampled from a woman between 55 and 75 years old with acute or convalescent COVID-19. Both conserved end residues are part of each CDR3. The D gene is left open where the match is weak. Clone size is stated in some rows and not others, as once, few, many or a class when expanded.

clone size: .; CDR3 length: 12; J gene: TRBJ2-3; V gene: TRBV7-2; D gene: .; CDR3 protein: CASRQGGGTQYF; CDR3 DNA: TGTGCCAGCAGGCAAGGCGGAGGTACGCAGTATTTT
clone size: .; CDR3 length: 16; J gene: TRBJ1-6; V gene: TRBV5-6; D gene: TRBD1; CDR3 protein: CASSLGGTGGRSPLHF; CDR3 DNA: TGTGCCAGCAGCTTGGGGGGTACAGGGGGTCGGTCACCCCTCCACTTT
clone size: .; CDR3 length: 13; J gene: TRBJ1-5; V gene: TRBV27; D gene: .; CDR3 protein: CASSLSTGRPQHF; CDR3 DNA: TGTGCCAGCAGTTTATCGACAGGACGGCCCCAGCATTTT
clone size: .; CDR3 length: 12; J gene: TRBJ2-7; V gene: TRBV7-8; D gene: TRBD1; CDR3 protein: CASSFGQGGQYF; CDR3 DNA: TGTGCCAGCAGCTTCGGACAGGGCGGGCAGTACTTC
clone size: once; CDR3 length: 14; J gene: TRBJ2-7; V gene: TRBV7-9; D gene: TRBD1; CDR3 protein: CASSGGTGVYEQYF; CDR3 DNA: TGTGCCAGCAGTGGGGGGACAGGAGTCTACGAGCAGTACTTC
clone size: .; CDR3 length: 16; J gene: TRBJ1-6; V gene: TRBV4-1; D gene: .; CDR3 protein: CASSPTGQSYNSPLHF; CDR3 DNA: TGCGCCAGCAGCCCAACAGGGCAATCCTATAATTCACCCCTCCACTTT
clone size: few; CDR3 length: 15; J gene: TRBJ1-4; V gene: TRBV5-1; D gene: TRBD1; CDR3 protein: CASSLVTGGREKLFF; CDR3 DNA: TGCGCCAGCAGCTTGGTGACAGGGGGTCGGGAAAAACTGTTTTTT
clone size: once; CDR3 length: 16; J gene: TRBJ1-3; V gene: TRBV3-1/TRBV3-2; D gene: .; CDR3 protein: CASSLTTGFSGNTIYF; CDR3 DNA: TGTGCCAGCAGCCTTACAACAGGGTTCTCTGGAAACACCATATATTTT
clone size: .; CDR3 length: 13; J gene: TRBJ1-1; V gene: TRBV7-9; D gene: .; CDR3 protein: CASSEREGTEAFF; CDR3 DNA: TGTGCCAGCAGCGAGAGGGAGGGGACTGAAGCTTTCTTT
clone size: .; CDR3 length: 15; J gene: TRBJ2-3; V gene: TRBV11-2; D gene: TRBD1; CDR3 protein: CASSPRDRVKDTQYF; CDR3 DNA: TGTGCCAGCAGCCCTCGGGACAGGGTGAAAGATACGCAGTATTTT
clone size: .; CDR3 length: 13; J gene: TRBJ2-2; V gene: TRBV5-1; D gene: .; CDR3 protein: CASSLSGSGELFF; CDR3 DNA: TGCGCCAGCAGCTTGTCAGGGTCCGGGGAGCTGTTTTTT
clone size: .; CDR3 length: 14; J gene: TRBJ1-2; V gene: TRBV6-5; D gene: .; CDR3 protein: CASSLGGVAPGYTF; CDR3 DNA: TGTGCCAGCAGTCTTGGGGGGGTCGCTCCAGGCTACACCTTC
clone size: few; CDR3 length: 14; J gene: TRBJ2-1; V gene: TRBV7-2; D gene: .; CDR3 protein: CASSRGGAKNEQFF; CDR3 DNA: TGTGCCAGCAGCCGCGGTGGAGCCAAGAATGAGCAGTTCTTC
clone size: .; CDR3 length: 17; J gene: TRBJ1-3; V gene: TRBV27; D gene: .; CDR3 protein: CASSLQVPISSGNTIYF; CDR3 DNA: TGTGCCAGCAGTTTACAGGTACCCATCTCCTCTGGAAACACCATATATTTT
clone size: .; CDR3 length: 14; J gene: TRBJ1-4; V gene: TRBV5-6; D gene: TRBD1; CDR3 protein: CASSLVGGTEKLFF; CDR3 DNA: TGTGCCAGCAGCTTGGTAGGGGGCACTGAAAAACTGTTTTTT
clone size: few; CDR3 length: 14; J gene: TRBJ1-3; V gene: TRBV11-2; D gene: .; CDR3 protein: CASSLVFSGNTIYF; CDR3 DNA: TGTGCCAGCAGCTTAGTATTCTCTGGAAACACCATATATTTT
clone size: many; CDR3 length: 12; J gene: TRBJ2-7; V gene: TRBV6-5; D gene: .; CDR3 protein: CASGRLTYEQYF; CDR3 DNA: TGTGCCAGCGGGAGGTTAACCTACGAGCAGTACTTC
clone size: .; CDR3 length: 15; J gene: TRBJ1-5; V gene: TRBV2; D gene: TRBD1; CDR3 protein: CASSRTGGIDQPQHF; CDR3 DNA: TGTGCCAGCTCCAGGACAGGGGGCATTGATCAGCCCCAGCATTTT
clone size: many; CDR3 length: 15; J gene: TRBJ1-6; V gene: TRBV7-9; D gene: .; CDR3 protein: CASSLEDKANSPLHF; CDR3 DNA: TGTGCCAGCAGCCTCGAGGACAAAGCGAATTCACCCCTCCACTTT
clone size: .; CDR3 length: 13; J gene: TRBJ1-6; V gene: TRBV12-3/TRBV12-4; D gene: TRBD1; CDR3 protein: CASSPGQGKPLHF; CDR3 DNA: TGTGCCAGCAGTCCAGGACAGGGTAAACCCCTCCACTTT
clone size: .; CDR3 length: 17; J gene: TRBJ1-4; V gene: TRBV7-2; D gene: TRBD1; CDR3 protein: CASSPRPGTGIGGKLFF; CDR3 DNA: TGTGCCAGCAGCCCGCGTCCCGGGACAGGGATCGGCGGAAAACTGTTTTTT
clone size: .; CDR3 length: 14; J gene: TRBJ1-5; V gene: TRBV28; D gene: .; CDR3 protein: CASSTPPGDQPQHF; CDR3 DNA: TGTGCCAGCAGTACCCCTCCCGGGGATCAGCCCCAGCATTTT
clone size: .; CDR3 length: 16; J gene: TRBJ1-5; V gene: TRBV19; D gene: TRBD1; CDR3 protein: CASSMDPGQSNQPQHF; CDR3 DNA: TGTGCCAGTAGTATGGACCCGGGACAGAGCAATCAGCCCCAGCATTTT
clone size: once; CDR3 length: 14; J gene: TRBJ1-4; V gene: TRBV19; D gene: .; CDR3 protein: CASSMQNSFEKLFF; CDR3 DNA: TGTGCCAGTAGTATGCAGAACAGCTTTGAAAAACTGTTTTTT
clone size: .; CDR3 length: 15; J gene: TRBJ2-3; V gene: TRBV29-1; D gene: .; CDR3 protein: CSVRPRTTSTDTQYF; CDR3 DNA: TGCAGCGTTCGCCCGAGAACCACTAGCACAGATACGCAGTATTTT
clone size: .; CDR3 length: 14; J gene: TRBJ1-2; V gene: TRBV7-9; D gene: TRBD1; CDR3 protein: CASSLGGQTYGYTF; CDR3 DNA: TGTGCCAGCAGCTTAGGGGGACAGACCTATGGCTACACCTTC